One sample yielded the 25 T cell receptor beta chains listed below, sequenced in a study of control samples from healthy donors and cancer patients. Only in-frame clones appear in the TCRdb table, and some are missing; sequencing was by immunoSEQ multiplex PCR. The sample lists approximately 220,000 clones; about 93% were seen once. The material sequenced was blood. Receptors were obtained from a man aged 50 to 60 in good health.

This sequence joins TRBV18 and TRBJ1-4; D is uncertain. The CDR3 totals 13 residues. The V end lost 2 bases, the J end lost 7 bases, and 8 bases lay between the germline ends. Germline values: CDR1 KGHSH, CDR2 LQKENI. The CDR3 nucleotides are TGTGCCAGCTCACCAGGAAGGGTTGAAAAACTGTTTTTT. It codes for CASSPGRVEKLFF.

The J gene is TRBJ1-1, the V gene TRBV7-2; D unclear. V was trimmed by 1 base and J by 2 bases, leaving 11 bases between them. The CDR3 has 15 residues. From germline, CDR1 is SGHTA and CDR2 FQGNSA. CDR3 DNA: TGTGCCAGCAGCTTAGATTTCCGGGCTAACACTGAAGCTTTCTTT. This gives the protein CASSLDFRANTEAFF.

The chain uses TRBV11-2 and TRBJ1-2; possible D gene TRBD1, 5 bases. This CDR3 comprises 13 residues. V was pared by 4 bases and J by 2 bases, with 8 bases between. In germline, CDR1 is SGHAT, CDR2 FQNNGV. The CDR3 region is CASSSDTNYGYTF. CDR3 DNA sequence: TGTGCCAGCAGCTCGGACACAAACTATGGCTACACCTTC.

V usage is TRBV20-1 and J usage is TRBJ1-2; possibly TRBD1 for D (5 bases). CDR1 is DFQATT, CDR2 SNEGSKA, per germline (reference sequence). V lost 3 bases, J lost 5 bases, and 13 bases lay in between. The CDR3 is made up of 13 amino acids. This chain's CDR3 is CSASGGTEYGYTF. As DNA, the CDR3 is TGCAGTGCTAGTGGGGGGACGGAATATGGCTACACCTTC.

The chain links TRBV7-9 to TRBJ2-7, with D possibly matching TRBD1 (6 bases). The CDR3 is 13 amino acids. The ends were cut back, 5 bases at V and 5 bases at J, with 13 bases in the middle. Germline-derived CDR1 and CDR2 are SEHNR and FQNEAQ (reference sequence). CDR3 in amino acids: CASSPMTGNEQYV. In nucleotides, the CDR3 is TGTGCCAGCAGCCCAATGACAGGTAACGAGCAGTACGTC.

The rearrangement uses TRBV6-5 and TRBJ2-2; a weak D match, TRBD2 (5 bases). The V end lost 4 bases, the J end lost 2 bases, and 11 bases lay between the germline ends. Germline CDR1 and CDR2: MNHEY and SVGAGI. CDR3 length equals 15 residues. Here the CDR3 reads CASSSGLLNTGELFF. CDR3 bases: TGTGCCAGCAGTTCCGGACTGCTAAACACCGGGGAGCTGTTTTTT.

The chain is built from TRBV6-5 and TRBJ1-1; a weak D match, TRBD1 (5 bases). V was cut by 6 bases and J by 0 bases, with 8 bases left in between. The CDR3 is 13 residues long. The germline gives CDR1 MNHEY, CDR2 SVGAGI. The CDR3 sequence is CASRLGVNTEAFF. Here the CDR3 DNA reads TGTGCCAGCAGACTGGGGGTGAACACTGAAGCTTTCTTT.

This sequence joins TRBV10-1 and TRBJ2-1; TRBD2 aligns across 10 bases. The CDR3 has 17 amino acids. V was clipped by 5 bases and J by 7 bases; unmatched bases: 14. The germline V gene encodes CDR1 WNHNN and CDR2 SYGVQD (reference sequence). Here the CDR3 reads CASSRRTQAGGENEQFF. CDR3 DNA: TGCGCCAGCAGTCGCCGAACCCAAGCGGGGGGGGAGAATGAGCAGTTCTTC.

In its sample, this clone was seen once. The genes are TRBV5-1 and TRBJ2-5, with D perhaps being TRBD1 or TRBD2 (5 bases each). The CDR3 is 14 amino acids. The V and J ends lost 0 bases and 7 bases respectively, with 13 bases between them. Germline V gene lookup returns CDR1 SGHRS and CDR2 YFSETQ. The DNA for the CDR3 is TGCGCCAGCAGCTTGGATTATAATGGGGGGACCCAGTACTTC. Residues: CASSLDYNGGTQYF.

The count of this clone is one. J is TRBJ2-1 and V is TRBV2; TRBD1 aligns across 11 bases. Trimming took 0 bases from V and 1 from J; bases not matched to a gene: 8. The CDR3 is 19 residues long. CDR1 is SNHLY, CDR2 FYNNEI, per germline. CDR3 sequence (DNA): TGTGCCAGCAGTGAAGCGCTGGACAGGGGGCGAAGTTCCTACAATGAGCAGTTCTTC. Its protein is CASSEALDRGRSSYNEQFF.

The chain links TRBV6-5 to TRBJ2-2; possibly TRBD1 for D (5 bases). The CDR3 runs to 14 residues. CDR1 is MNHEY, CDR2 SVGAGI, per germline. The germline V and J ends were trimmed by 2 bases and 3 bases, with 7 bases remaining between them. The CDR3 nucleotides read TGTGCCAGCAGTTACCAGGGTTACACCGGGGAGCTGTTTTTT. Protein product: CASSYQGYTGELFF.

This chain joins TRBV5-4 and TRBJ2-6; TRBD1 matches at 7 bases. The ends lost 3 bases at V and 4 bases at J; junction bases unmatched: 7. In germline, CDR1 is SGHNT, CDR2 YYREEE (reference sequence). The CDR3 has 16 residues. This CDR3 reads CASSWRQGGGANVLTF. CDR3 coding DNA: TGTGCCAGCAGCTGGCGACAGGGCGGAGGGGCCAACGTCCTGACTTTC.

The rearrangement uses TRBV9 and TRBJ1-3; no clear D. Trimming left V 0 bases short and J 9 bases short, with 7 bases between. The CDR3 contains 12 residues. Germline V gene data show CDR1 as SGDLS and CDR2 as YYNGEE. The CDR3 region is CASSVESGTIYF. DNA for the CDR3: TGTGCCAGCAGCGTAGAGAGTGGCACCATATATTTT.

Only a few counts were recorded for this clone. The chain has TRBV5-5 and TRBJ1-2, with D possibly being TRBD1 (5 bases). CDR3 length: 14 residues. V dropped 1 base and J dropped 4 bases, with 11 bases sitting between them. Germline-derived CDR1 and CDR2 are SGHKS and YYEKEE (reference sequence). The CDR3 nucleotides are TGTGCCAGCAGCTTGACGGGGGAGCCCTATGGCTACACCTTC. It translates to CASSLTGEPYGYTF.

CDR3 loop: CASSVAGADTQYF. The CDR3 nucleotides are TGTGCCAGCTCAGTGGCCGGGGCAGATACGCAGTATTTT. V gene TRBV7-9 combines with J gene TRBJ2-3, with D possibly TRBD2 on 5 matching bases. V gave up 8 bases and J gave up 4 bases, with 13 bases separating them. The germline CDR1 and CDR2 sequences are SEHNR and FQNEAQ (reference sequence). CDR3 length equals 13 residues.

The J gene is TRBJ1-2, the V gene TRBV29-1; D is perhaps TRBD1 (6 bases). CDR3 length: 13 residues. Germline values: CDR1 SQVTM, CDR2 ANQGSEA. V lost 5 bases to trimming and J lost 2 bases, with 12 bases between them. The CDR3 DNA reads TGCAGCGTTCGACAGGACTTAAACTATGGCTACACCTTC. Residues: CSVRQDLNYGYTF.

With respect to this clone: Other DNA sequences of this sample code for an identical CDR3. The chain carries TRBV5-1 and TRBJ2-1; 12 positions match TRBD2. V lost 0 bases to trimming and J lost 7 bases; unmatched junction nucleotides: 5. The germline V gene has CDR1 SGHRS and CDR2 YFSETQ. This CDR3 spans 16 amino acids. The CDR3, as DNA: TGCGCCAGCAGCTTGGACCTAGCGGGGGGGAGAAATGAGCAGTTCTTC. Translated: CASSLDLAGGRNEQFF.

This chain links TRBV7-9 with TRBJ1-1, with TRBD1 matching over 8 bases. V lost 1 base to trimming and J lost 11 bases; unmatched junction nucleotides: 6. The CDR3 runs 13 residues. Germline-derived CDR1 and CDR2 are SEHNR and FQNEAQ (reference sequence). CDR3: CASSLGDRGYAFF. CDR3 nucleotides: TGTGCCAGCAGCTTAGGAGACAGGGGATATGCTTTCTTT.

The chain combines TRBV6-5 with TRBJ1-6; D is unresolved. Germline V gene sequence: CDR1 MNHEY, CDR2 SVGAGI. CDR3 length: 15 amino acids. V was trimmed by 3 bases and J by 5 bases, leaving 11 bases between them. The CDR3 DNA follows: TGTGCCAGCAGTTATCTGGAGTTGGATAATTCACCCCTCCACTTT. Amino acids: CASSYLELDNSPLHF.

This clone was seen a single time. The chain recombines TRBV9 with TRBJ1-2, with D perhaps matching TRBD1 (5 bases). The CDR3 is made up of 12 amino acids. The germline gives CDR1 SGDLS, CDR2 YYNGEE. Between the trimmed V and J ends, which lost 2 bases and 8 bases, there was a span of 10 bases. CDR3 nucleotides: TGTGCCAGCAGCGTGCAGGGAAGGGGCTACACCTTC. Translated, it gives CASSVQGRGYTF.

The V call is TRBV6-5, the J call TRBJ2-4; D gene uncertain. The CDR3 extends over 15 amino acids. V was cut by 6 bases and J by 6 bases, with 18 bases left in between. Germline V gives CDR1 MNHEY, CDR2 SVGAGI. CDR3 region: CASRAARSLINIQYF. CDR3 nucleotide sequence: TGTGCCAGCAGGGCTGCTCGGTCGCTGATAAACATTCAGTACTTC.

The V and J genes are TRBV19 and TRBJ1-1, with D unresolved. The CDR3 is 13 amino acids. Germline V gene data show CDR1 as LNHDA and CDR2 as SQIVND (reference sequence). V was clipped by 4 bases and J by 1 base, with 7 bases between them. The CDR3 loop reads CASSRDPNTEAFF. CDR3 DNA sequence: TGTGCCAGTAGTAGAGACCCGAACACTGAAGCTTTCTTT.

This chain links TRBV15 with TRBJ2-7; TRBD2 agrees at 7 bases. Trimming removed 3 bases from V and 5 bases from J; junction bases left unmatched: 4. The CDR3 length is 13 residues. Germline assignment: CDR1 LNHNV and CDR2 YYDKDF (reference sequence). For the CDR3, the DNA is TGTGCCACCAGCAGCCCCGGGACTAACGAGCAGTACGTC. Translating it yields CATSSPGTNEQYV.

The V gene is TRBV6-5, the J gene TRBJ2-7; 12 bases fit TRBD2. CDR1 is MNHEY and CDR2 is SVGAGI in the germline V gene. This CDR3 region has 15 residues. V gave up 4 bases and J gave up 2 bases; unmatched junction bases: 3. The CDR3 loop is CASSFTSGGPYEQYF. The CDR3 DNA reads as TGTGCCAGCAGTTTTACTAGCGGGGGGCCCTACGAGCAGTACTTC.

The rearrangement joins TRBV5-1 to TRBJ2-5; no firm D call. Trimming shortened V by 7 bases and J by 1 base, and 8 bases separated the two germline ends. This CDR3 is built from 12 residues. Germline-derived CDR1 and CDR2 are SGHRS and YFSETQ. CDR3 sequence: CASVPAQETQYF. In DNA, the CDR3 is TGCGCCAGCGTGCCAGCCCAAGAGACCCAGTACTTC.